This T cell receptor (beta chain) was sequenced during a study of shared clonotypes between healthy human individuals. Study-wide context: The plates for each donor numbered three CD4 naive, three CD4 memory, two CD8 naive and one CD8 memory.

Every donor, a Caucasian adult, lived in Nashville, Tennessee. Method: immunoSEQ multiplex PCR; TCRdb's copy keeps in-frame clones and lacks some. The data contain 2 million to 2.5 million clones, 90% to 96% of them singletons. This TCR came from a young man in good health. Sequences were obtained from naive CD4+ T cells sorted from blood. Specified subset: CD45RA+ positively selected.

The CDR3 nucleotides read TGTGCCTGGAGGACAGGGAGCACTGAAGCTTTCTTT. Residues: CAWRTGSTEAFF. The chain carries TRBV30 and TRBJ1-1; 7 nucleotides line up with TRBD1. Germline assignment: CDR1 GTSNPN and CDR2 SVGIG (reference sequence). The V and J ends lost 3 bases and 4 bases, in that order; junction bases with no gene match: 2. CDR3 length equals 12 residues. Based on the CDR3 plus reference TRBV30 and TRBJ1-1, the full variable domain is SQTIHQWPATLVQPVGSPLSLECTVEGTSNPNLYWYRQAAGRGLQLLFYSVGIGQISSEVPQNLSASRPQDRQFILSSKKLLLSDSGFYLCAWRTGSTEAFFGQGTRLTVV.